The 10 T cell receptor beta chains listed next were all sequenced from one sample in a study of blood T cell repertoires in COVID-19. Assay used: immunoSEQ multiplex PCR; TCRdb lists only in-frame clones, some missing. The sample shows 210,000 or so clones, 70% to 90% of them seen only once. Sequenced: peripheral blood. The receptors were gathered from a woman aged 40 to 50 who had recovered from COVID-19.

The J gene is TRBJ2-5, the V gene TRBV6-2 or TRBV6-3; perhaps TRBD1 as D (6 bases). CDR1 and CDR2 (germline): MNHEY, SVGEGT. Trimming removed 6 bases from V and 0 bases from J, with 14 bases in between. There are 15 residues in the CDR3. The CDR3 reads CASSATGQNQETQYF. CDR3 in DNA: TGTGCCAGCAGCGCCACCGGACAGAACCAAGAGACCCAGTACTTC.

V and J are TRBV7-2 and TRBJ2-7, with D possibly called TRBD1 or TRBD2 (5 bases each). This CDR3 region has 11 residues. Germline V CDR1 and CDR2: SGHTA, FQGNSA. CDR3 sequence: CDRRYPYEQYF. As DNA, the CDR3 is TGTGACAGGAGGTATCCCTACGAGCAGTACTTC. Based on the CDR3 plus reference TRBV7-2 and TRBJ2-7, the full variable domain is GAGVSQSPSNKVTEKGKDVELRCDPISGHTALYWYRQSLGQGLEFLIYFQGNSAPDKSGLPSDRFSAERTGGSVSTLTIQRTQQEDSAVYLCDRRYPYEQYFGPGTRLTVT.

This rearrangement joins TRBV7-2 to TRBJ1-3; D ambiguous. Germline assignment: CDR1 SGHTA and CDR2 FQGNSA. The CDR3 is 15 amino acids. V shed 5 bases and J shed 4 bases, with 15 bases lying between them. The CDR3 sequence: CASSPGGYGGNTIYF. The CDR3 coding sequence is TGTGCCAGCAGCCCAGGAGGGTATGGGGGAAACACCATATATTTT.

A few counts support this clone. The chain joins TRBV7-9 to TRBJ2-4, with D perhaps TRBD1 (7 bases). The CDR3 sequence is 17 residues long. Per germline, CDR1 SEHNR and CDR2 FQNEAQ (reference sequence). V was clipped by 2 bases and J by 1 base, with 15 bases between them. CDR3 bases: TGTGCCAGCAGCTTAATACTTCAGGGGGGCGCCAAAAACATTCAGTACTTC. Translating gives CASSLILQGGAKNIQYF.

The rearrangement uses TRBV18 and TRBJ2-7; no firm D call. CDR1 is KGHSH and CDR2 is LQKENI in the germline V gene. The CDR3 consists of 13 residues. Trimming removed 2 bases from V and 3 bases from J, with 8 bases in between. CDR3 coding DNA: TGTGCCAGCTCACCATTCGCGGACTACGAGCAGTACTTC. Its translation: CASSPFADYEQYF.

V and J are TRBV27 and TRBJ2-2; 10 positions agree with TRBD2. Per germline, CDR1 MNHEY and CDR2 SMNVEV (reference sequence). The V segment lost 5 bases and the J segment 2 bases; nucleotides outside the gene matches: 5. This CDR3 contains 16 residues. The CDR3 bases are TGTGCCAGCAGTCCTCGGACTAGCGGAAACACCGGGGAGCTGTTTTTT. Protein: CASSPRTSGNTGELFF.

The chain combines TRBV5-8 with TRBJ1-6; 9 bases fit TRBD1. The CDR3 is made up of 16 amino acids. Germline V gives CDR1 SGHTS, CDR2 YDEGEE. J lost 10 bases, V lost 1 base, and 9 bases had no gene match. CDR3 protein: CASSLYSGTGQSPLHF. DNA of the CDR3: TGTGCCAGCAGCTTGTACTCCGGGACAGGGCAATCACCCCTCCACTTT.

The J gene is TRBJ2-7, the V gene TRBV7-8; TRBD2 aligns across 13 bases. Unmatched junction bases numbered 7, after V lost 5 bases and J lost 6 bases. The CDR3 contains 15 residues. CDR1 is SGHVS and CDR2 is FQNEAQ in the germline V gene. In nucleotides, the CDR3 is TGTGCCAGCAGCCTGGGACTAGCGGGATTCTTCGAGCAGTACTTC. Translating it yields CASSLGLAGFFEQYF.

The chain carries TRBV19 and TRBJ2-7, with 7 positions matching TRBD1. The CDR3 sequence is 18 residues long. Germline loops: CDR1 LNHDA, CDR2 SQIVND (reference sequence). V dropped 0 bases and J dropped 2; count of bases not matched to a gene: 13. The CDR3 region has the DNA TGTGCCAGTAGTATAGACAGACCTTTCCAGGGGGACGCCTACGAGCAGTACTTC. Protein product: CASSIDRPFQGDAYEQYF.

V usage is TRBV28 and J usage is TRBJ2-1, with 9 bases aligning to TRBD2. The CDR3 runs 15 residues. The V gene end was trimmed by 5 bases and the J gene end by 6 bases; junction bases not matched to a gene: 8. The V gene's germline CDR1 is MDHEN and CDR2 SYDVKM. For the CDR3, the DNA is TGTGCCAGCAGTCCCCGACTAGCGGCCCGCAATGAGCAGTTCTTC. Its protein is CASSPRLAARNEQFF.